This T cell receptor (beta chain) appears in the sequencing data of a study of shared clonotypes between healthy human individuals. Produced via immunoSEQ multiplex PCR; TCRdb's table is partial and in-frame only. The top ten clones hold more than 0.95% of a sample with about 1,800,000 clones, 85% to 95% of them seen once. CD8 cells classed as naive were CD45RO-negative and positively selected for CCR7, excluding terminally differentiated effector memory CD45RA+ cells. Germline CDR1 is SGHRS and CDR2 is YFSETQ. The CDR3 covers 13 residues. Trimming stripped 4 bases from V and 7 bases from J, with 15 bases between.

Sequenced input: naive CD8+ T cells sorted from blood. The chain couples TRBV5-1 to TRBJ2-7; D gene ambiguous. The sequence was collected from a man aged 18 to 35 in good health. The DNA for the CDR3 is TGCGCCAGCAGCCAGACCCTCGAACGAGAGCAGTACTTC. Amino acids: CASSQTLEREQYF.